This T cell receptor (beta chain) appears in the sequencing data of a study of CD8+ T cells in alopecia areata. Broader study findings: Researchers reported that TCR sharing among patients proved less clear than in mice, possibly HLA-linked. Lesional scalp, especially alopecia totalis/universalis, showed higher clonality than normal scalp.

This clone has only one observation. The antigen remains unidentified. With 3 bases removed from V and 5 bases from J, the gap between germline ends came to 4 bases. The germline gives CDR1 SGHAT, CDR2 FQNNGV. There are 12 residues in the CDR3. Following extraction, RNA underwent reverse transcription to cDNA, which served as the sequencing template. Profiled with immunoSEQ multiplex PCR; TCRdb holds only in-frame clones, not every one. The sample records 200,000 or so clones, just over 55% being singletons. Input material: CD8+ T cells sorted from blood. This TCR derives from a human donor in good health. The V gene is TRBV11-2, the J gene TRBJ2-2; D is undetermined. The CDR3, as DNA: TGTGCCAGCAGCTTTGGAACCGGGGAGCTGTTTTTT. This codes for CASSFGTGELFF.